This T cell receptor (beta chain) was observed in a study of blood T cell repertoires in COVID-19. Study-wide background: The United States, Italy and Spain supplied acute and convalescent COVID-19 samples. The cDNA or gDNA used as material had been derived from T cells, B-cell-depleted T cells, or PBMCs.

Seattle cases were enrolled at active infection and followed longitudinally. This CDR3 has 15 amino acids. The germline V gene encodes CDR1 LGHNA and CDR2 YNFKEQ. Deletions cut 4 bases from V and 1 base from J, with 10 bases between. Generated by immunoSEQ multiplex PCR, the TCRdb table keeps only in-frame clones and is missing some. The table has 150,000 or so clones, approximately 85% seen once; the top ten hold 0.6% to 0.65%. This sequence joins TRBV4-2 and TRBJ1-4, with TRBD1 as a possible D gene (6 bases). The origin of this receptor is a man aged 60 to 69 with COVID-19, enrolled during active disease. Sample: peripheral blood. CDR3 protein: CASSLQTGTNEKLFF. DNA of the CDR3: TGTGCCAGCAGCCTTCAGACAGGAACTAATGAAAAACTGTTTTTT.